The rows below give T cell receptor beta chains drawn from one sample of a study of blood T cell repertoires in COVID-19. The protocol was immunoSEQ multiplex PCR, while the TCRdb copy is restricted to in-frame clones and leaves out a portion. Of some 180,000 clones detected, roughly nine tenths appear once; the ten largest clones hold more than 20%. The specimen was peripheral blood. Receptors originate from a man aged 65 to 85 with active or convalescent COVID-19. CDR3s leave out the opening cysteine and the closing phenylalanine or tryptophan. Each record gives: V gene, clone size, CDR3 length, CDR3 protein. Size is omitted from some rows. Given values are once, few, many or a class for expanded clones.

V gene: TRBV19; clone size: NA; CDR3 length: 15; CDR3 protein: ASSMGQGFNSNQPQH
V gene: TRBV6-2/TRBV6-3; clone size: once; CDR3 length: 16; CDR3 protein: ASSWPWGREGLYNEQF
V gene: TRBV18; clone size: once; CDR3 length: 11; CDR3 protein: ASSAGGGKTQY
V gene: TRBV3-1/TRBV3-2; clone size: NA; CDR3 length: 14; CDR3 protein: ASTLWASGSPDTQY
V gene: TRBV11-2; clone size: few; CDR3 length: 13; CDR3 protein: ASSLGEGTNEKLF
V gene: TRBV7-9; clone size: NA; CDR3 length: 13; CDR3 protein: ASRSVGGANEKLF
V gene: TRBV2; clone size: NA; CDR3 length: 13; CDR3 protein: ASSGGQGEGEKLF
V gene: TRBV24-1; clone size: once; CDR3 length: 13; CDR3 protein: ATSDPGQGNTEAF
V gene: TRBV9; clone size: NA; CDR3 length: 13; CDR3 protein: ASSGTAGEVNEQF
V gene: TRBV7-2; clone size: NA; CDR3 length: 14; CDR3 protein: ASRGVRTSVYNEQF
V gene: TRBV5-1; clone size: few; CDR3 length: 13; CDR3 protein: ASSLRPGSGNTIY
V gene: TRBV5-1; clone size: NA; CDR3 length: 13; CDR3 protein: ASSLSRPYSYEQY
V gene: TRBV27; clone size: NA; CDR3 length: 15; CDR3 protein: ASSSHAIQGDNQPQH
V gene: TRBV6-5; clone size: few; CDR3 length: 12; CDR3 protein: ASSSLGAFTEAF
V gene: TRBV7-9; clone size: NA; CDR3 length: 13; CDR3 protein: ASSLGTSRNNEQF
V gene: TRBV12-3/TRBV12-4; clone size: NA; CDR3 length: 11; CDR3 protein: ALRLTGIYGYT
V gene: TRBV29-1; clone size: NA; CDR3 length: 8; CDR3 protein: SAGQETQY
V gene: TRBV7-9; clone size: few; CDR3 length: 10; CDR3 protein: ASSWDFYEQY
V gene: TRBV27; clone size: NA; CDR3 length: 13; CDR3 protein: ASRQNYGTGIGYT
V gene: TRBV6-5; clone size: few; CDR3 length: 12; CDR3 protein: ASRQGGGTDTQY
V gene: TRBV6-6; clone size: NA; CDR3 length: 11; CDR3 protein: ASSYSEWAGYT
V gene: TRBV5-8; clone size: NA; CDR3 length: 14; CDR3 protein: ASTRQGVATGETQY
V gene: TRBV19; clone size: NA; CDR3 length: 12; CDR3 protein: ASSMVAGVYEQY
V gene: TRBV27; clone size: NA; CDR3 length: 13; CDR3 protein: ASSQTGLDFQPQH
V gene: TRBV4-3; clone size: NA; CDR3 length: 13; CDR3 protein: ASSQLAGSTDTQY
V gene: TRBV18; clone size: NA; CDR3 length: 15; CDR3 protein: ASSPYPGGNSGNTIY
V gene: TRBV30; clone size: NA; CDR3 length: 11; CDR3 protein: ACRDRPNTEAF
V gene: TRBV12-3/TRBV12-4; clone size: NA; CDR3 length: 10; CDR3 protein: ASTLNTGELF
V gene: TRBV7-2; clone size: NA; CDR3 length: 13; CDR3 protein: ASSLIQGVFTEAF
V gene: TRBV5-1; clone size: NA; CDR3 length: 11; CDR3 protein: ASSLPGEETQY
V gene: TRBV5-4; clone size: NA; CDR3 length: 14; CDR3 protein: ASSTIPDRDNTEAF
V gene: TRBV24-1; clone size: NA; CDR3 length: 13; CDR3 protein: ATSEGQYNQETQY
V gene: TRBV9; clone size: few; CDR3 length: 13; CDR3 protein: ASSVGGRGIYEQY
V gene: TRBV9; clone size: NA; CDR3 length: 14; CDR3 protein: ASSPFGTGINTEAF
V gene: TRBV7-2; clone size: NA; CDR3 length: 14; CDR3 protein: ASSLGTSSSGNTIY
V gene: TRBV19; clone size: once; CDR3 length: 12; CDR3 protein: ASSITPDRTEAF
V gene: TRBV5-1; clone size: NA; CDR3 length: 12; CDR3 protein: ASSLVRTGDGYT
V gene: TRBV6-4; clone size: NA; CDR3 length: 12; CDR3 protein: ASSYTGGDQPQH
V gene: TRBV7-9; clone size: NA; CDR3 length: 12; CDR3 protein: ASSPGTSGDTQY
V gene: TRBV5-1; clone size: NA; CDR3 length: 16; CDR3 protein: ASSLLGAERARVRGYT
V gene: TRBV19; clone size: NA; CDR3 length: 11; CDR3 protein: ASRQGGGYGYT
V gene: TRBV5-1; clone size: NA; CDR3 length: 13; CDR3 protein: ASSEIRGSYNEQF
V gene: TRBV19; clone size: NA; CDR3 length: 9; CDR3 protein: ASGQGYEQY
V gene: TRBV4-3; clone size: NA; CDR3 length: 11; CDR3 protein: ASSREPGTEAF
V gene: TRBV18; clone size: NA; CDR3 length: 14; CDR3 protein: ASSPPQGRGPEKLF
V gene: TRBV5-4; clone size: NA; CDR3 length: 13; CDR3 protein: ASSPLAGGPGEQF
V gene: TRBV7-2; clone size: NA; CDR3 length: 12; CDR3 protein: ASSQTVSYNEQF
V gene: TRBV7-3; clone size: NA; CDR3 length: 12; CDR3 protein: ASSGRTSGGEQF
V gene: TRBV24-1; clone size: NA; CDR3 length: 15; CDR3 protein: ATSPTPGASSYNEQF
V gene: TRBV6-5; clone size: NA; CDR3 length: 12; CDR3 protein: ASTQQGAGEKLF
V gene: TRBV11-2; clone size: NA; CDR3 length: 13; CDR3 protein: ASRRQGADGNTIY
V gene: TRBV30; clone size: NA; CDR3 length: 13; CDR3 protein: AWERGLRNNSPLH
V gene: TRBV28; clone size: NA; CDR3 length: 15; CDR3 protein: ASSVGTGRLAKNIQY